Included here is one T cell receptor beta chain sequence, with context. Its target is unknown. This sample stems from a study of OX40 agonist ivuxolimab in advanced cancers. The table came from immunoSEQ multiplex PCR; TCRdb's copy has only in-frame clones and leaves some out. This table holds roughly 46,000 clones, around 84% found once. The CDR3 contains 13 residues. The ends were cut back, 5 bases at V and 11 bases at J, with 16 bases in the middle. Germline CDR1 and CDR2: KGHSH and LQKENI. Study-wide results and limits: More expanded clones were seen, on average, in CD8+ T cells than in CD4+. With doses of 0.1-3.0 mg/kg, partial responders showed among the lowest clonal expansion.

Blood sampling was done at baseline, cycle 4 day 1, and cycle 7 day 1. The gene calls are TRBV18 and TRBJ1-3, with D possibly matching TRBD1 (5 bases). The TCR sequence derives from an adult with an advanced solid tumor such as melanoma, head and neck, liver or kidney cancer. The specimen was CD4+ or CD8+ T cells sorted from blood, collected in a trial of the OX40 agonist ivuxolimab. In nucleotides, the CDR3 is TGTGCCAGCTCATCCTCCGACAGTCGGCCCATATATTTT. Translation gives CASSSSDSRPIYF.